Listed below are T cell receptor beta chains from one sample, sequenced in a study of T cells and copy number aberrations in small-cell lung cancer. The protocol was immunoSEQ multiplex PCR, while the TCRdb copy is restricted to in-frame clones and leaves out a portion. This repertoire shows around 930 clones, 90% to 95% found once; its top ten account for 2.1%. Sequences were obtained from tumor tissue. The source of these receptors is a woman aged 45-65 years with small cell lung cancer. The CDR3 runs from the conserved cysteine through the conserved F or W. The order of the fields is CDR3 protein, CDR3 DNA, clone size, J gene, V gene, D gene. The D gene is left open where the match is weak. Clone size is shown for a subset of rows, as once, few, many or a class of expanded clone.

CDR3aa: CASSLLPRTEAFF
CDR3nt: TGTGCCAGCAGCCTCCTCCCACGAACTGAAGCTTTCTTT
abundance: .
j_gene: TRBJ1-1
v_gene: TRBV6-6
d_gene: .

CDR3aa: CASSLTVEAFF
CDR3nt: TGTGCCAGCAGCCTGACAGTTGAAGCTTTCTTT
abundance: .
j_gene: TRBJ1-1
v_gene: TRBV7-9
d_gene: .

CDR3aa: CSVVPLYGYTF
CDR3nt: TGCAGCGTTGTCCCCCTCTATGGCTACACCTTC
abundance: .
j_gene: TRBJ1-2
v_gene: TRBV29-1
d_gene: .

CDR3aa: CASNMNSGQAFF
CDR3nt: TGTGCCAGCAACATGAATAGCGGACAAGCTTTCTTT
abundance: .
j_gene: TRBJ1-1
v_gene: TRBV6-5
d_gene: .

CDR3aa: CAISAGLFAGSRDEQYF
CDR3nt: TGTGCCATCAGTGCCGGGTTGTTCGCGGGCTCCCGGGACGAGCAGTACTTC
abundance: .
j_gene: TRBJ2-7
v_gene: TRBV10-3
d_gene: .

CDR3aa: CASSWTTGNINTQYF
CDR3nt: TGTGCCAGCAGTTGGACGACGGGGAACATAAATACGCAGTATTTT
abundance: .
j_gene: TRBJ2-3
v_gene: TRBV6-1
d_gene: .

CDR3aa: CVSSFGGPGYEQYF
CDR3nt: TGTGTCAGCAGCTTTGGGGGGCCGGGCTACGAGCAGTACTTC
abundance: .
j_gene: TRBJ2-7
v_gene: TRBV11-2
d_gene: .

CDR3aa: CSVDPGGNQPQHF
CDR3nt: TGCAGCGTTGACCCCGGGGGCAATCAGCCCCAGCATTTT
abundance: .
j_gene: TRBJ1-5
v_gene: TRBV29-1
d_gene: .

CDR3aa: CASSIAGGSGELFF
CDR3nt: TGTGCCAGTAGTATAGCGGGGGGTTCCGGGGAGCTGTTTTTT
abundance: once
j_gene: TRBJ2-2
v_gene: TRBV19
d_gene: TRBD2

CDR3aa: CASSYSDRTQPQHF
CDR3nt: TGTGCCAGCAGTTACTCGGACAGGACTCAGCCCCAGCATTTT
abundance: .
j_gene: TRBJ1-5
v_gene: TRBV6-6
d_gene: TRBD1

CDR3aa: CASSPGGGRSGTEAFF
CDR3nt: TGTGCCAGCAGCCCAGGGGGGGGGCGCAGCGGCACTGAAGCTTTCTTT
abundance: .
j_gene: TRBJ1-1
v_gene: TRBV9
d_gene: TRBD1

CDR3aa: CASSSRGDYNEQFF
CDR3nt: TGTGCCAGCAGTAGTCGGGGGGATTACAATGAGCAGTTCTTC
abundance: .
j_gene: TRBJ2-1
v_gene: TRBV21-1
d_gene: .

CDR3aa: CASSEPRGGSIEAFF
CDR3nt: TGTGCCAGCAGTGAACCCCGGGGAGGGTCTATTGAAGCTTTCTTT
abundance: .
j_gene: TRBJ1-1
v_gene: TRBV2
d_gene: .

CDR3aa: CASSQHPWRLGHYNEQFF
CDR3nt: TGCGCTAGCAGCCAACACCCCTGGCGGCTCGGGCATTACAATGAGCAGTTCTTC
abundance: once
j_gene: TRBJ2-1
v_gene: TRBV4-1
d_gene: .

CDR3aa: CSVEDVGERTEAFF
CDR3nt: TGCAGCGTTGAAGATGTAGGGGAGAGGACTGAAGCTTTCTTT
abundance: .
j_gene: TRBJ1-1
v_gene: TRBV29-1
d_gene: .

CDR3aa: CASTGTVFNSPLHF
CDR3nt: TGTGCCAGCACCGGGACAGTATTTAATTCACCCCTCCACTTT
abundance: .
j_gene: TRBJ1-6
v_gene: TRBV6-6
d_gene: TRBD1

CDR3aa: CASSGGLAETYEQYF
CDR3nt: TGTGCCAGCAGCGGGGGACTAGCGGAAACCTACGAGCAGTACTTC
abundance: .
j_gene: TRBJ2-7
v_gene: TRBV9
d_gene: TRBD2

CDR3aa: CASSLATGITTQYF
CDR3nt: TGCGCCAGCAGCTTGGCGACAGGGATAACAACGCAGTATTTT
abundance: .
j_gene: TRBJ2-3
v_gene: TRBV5-1
d_gene: TRBD1

CDR3aa: CASSSGDSSYEQYF
CDR3nt: TGCGCCAGCAGCTCGGGGGACAGCTCCTACGAGCAGTACTTC
abundance: .
j_gene: TRBJ2-7
v_gene: TRBV5-1
d_gene: .

CDR3aa: CASSYGDRGPIGGYTF
CDR3nt: TGCGCCAGCAGCTACGGGGACAGGGGGCCGATCGGGGGCTACACCTTC
abundance: .
j_gene: TRBJ1-2
v_gene: TRBV5-1
d_gene: TRBD1

CDR3aa: CASTRLAGGESYNEQFF
CDR3nt: TGTGCCAGTACGAGACTAGCGGGGGGCGAGAGCTACAATGAGCAGTTCTTC
abundance: .
j_gene: TRBJ2-1
v_gene: TRBV19
d_gene: TRBD2